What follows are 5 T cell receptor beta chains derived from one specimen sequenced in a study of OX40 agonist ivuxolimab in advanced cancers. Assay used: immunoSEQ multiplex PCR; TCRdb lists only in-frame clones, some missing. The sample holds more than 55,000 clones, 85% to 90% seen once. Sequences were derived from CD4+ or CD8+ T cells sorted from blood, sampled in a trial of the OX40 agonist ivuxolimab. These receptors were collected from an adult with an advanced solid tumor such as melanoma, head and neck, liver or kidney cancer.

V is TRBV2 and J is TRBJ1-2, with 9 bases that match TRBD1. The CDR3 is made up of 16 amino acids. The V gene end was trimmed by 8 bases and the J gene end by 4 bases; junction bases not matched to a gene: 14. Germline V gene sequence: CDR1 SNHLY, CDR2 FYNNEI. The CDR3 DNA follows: TGTGCCAGCGTTGGGACAGGGCAGAATTCTCTCTATGGCTACACCTTC. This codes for CASVGTGQNSLYGYTF. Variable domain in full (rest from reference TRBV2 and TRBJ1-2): EPEVTQTPSHQVTQMGQEVILRCVPISNHLYFYWYRQILGQKVEFLVSFYNNEISEKSEIFDDQFSVERPDGSNFTLKIRSTKLEDSAMYFCASVGTGQNSLYGYTFGSGTRLTVV.

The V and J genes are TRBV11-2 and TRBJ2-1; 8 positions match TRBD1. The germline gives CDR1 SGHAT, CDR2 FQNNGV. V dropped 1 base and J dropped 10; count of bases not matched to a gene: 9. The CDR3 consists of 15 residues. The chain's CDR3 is CASSLAGQVYREQFF. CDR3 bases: TGTGCCAGCAGCTTAGCGGGACAGGTATACAGGGAGCAGTTCTTC.

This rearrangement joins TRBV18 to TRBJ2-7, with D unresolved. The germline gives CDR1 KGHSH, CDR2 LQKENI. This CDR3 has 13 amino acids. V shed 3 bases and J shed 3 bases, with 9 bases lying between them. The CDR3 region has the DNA TGTGCCAGCTCACCTAACCCGTTCTACGAGCAGTACTTC. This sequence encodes CASSPNPFYEQYF.

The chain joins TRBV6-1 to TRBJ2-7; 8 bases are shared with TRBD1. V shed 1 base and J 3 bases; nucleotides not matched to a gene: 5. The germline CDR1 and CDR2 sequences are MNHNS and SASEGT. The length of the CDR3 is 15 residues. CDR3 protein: CASSEGQGARYEQYF. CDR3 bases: TGTGCCAGCAGTGAAGGCCAGGGGGCGCGCTACGAGCAGTACTTC.

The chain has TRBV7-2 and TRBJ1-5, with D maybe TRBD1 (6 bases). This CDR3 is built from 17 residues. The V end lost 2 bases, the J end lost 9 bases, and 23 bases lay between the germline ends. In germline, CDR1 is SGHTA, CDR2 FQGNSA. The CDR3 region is CASSLIGSTGNQWPQHF. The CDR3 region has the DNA TGTGCCAGCAGCTTAATCGGATCGACAGGCAATCAGTGGCCCCAGCATTTT.